This T cell receptor (beta chain) was sequenced for a study of T cell responses to AZD1222 COVID-19 vaccine. Germline V gene data show CDR1 as SGHVS and CDR2 as FNYEAQ. J lost 2 bases, V lost 5 bases, and 6 bases had no gene match. The CDR3 length is 16 residues. TCRdb's table, derived via immunoSEQ multiplex PCR, lists solely in-frame clones and lacks some. The table has approximately 150,000 clones, about nine tenths seen once. The sample consisted of peripheral blood, taken 28 days after the second AZD1222 dose. This clonotype was sampled from an adult who received the AZD1222 COVID-19 vaccine. The J gene is TRBJ1-5, the V gene TRBV7-6; 10 bases map to TRBD1. Here the CDR3 reads CASSPRTGGGNQPQHF. The CDR3 DNA sequence: TGTGCCAGCAGCCCCCGGACAGGGGGAGGCAATCAGCCCCAGCATTTT.